This is a list of T cell receptor beta chains from one sample in a study of early T cells in non-severe SARS-CoV-2 infection. One entry per CDR3 protein results from TCRdb running MiXCR on the 5' RACE reads. The sample shows 70,000 or so distinct CDR3 sequences, around 15% of them seen only once. Sequenced sample: whole blood. All receptors derive from an adult who was a healthcare worker with PCR-confirmed SARS-CoV-2 infection or an uninfected control (not recorded which). The CDR3 runs from the conserved cysteine through the conserved F or W.

CDR3 protein	J gene	V gene
CASSEGGANTGELFF	TRBJ2-2	TRBV6-1
CASRLGFLGGYTF	TRBJ1-2	TRBV28
CASGPNNYNEQFF	TRBJ2-1	TRBV6-2/TRBV6-3
CASSLGMGADEAFF	TRBJ1-1	TRBV7-2
CASSQGVSGIYEQYF	TRBJ2-7	TRBV4-2
CASSLPPRTGELFF	TRBJ2-2	TRBV5-5
CSVETGEGVYNEQFF	TRBJ2-1	TRBV29-1
CSAQGQMNTEAFF	TRBJ1-1	TRBV20-1
CASSIYEGWTQPQHF	TRBJ1-5	TRBV19
CASRRPGTPKNIQYF	TRBJ2-4	TRBV11-2
CASSYSVQGTYGYTF	TRBJ1-2	TRBV6-7
CASSRDIRDGYTF	TRBJ1-2	TRBV7-6
CASSDRLNTEAFF	TRBJ1-1	TRBV11-3
CASANQAGSDTQYF	TRBJ2-3	TRBV2
CASSQVPLAGGPQTDTQYF	TRBJ2-3	TRBV4-3
CSAPGRRNTEAFF	TRBJ1-1	TRBV20-1
CASTPRAGTQETQYF	TRBJ2-5	TRBV19
CASSLRPRETEAFF	TRBJ1-1	TRBV11-2
CASSSDLGTDTQYF	TRBJ2-3	TRBV11-2
CASSGGTVNSGANVLTF	TRBJ2-6	TRBV9
CASSAHRANTEAFF	TRBJ1-1	TRBV9
CASSQRTENTEAFF	TRBJ1-1	TRBV6-5
CSAPIAGRPEASPLHF	TRBJ1-6	TRBV20-1
CASSQGDYLAKNIQYF	TRBJ2-4	TRBV3-1
CASRLQGANSGANVLTF	TRBJ2-6	TRBV6-2/TRBV6-3
CASSPAGTGRLGGYTF	TRBJ1-2	TRBV28
CASSLVVGEKADTQYF	TRBJ2-3	TRBV7-8
CASSPDPGMDNSPLHF	TRBJ1-6	TRBV18
CASSYDAGRGKKLFF	TRBJ1-4	TRBV7-9
CASGMTSGAYEQYF	TRBJ2-7	TRBV5-1
CASSLLGQNTDTQYF	TRBJ2-3	TRBV7-2
CASSPGSGTSGNTIYF	TRBJ1-3	TRBV7-9
CASSFSTLSVSGNTIYF	TRBJ1-3	TRBV11-2
CASSRTGEAQPQHF	TRBJ1-5	TRBV25-1
CASSLNTGANSPLHF	TRBJ1-6	TRBV5-5
CASSFGTVQETQYF	TRBJ2-5	TRBV5-1
CAISDTGISTDTQYF	TRBJ2-3	TRBV10-3
CASSSMGGSTDTQYF	TRBJ2-3	TRBV7-6
CSVEEGQWKSHNEQFF	TRBJ2-1	TRBV29-1
CASRGTWVPGANVLTF	TRBJ2-6	TRBV12-3/TRBV12-4
CASSPMERGNSGNTIYF	TRBJ1-3	TRBV4-1